This T cell receptor beta chain was obtained from a study of blood T cell repertoires in COVID-19. The V gene end was trimmed by 6 bases and the J gene end by 2 bases; junction bases not matched to a gene: 2. Germline V gene lookup returns CDR1 MNHEY and CDR2 SVGAGI. The CDR3 sequence is 13 residues long. The data were produced by immunoSEQ multiplex PCR, yet TCRdb's version contains in-frame clones alone and is incomplete. The sample has 280,000 or so clones, roughly 90% seen once. Sequencing was done on a sample of peripheral blood. The chain has TRBV6-5 and TRBJ2-3, with TRBD2 matching 7 bases. The receptor comes from a man younger than 35 with active or convalescent COVID-19. The CDR3, as DNA: TGTGCCAGCAGCAGGGACTACACAGATACGCAGTATTTT. It codes for CASSRDYTDTQYF.